The 20 T cell receptor beta chains reported below all come from one sample, sequenced in a study of regulatory T cells in long-lasting Graves disease (dated by TCRdb to the early 2020s). This specimen's time point label, interpreted: newly diagnosed GD, antithyroid drugs for less than 3 months. For both TCR sequencing and RNA sequencing, RNA was extracted from PBMCs using TRIzol. The library was obtained by multiplex PCR. These reads were obtained on an Illumina HiSeq 4000. CDR3 regions were amplified by Arm-PCR with iRepertoire HTBI primers to construct TCR beta libraries. TCRdb trimmed public reads at Q25 via fastp, called clones via MiXCR and kept in-frame beta chains. Rows are combined by CDR3 protein, so each entry shows the most common genes and DNA. A total of a few hundred thousand distinct CDR3 sequences appear in this sample, 14% of them only once. The top ten clones comprise approximately 17% of the sample.

These data also formed part of another study, on T cells in Graves' hyperthyroidism and ophthalmopathy.

The source material was peripheral blood mononuclear cells (PBMCs), sampled at new diagnosis, from a patient treated with antithyroid drugs. The source of these receptors is a woman in her fifties or sixties with Graves disease. Donor details come from another sample of the same person, matched by shared clones.

This clonotype has a count of ten or more. The rearrangement uses TRBV20-1 and TRBJ2-5, with a possible D match to TRBD1 (7 bases). V lost 6 bases and J 4 bases, leaving 15 bases between the germline ends. This CDR3 has 13 residues. CDR1 and CDR2 (germline): DFQATT, SNEGSKA (reference sequence). CDR3: CSAPGQEGETQYF. The CDR3 DNA is TGCAGTGCCCCTGGACAGGAGGGAGAGACCCAGTACTTC.

This clonotype has just a few counts. This chain uses TRBV7-9 with TRBJ1-1; the match to TRBD1 covers 7 bases. This CDR3 contains 18 residues. J lost 2 bases, V lost 4 bases, and 16 bases had no gene match. Germline-derived CDR1 and CDR2 are SEHNR and FQNEAQ (reference sequence). The CDR3 DNA sequence: TGTGCCAGCAGCTATCAAAAGACAGGGACACGGAACAACACTGAAGCTTTCTTT. Its protein product is CASSYQKTGTRNNTEAFF. Together with reference TRBV7-9 and TRBJ1-1, the CDR3 gives the full variable domain: DTGVSQNPRHKITKRGQNVTFRCDPISEHNRLYWYRQTLGQGPEFLTYFQNEAQLEKSRLLSDRFSAERPKGSFSTLEIQRTEQGDSAMYLCASSYQKTGTRNNTEAFFGQGTRLTVV.

In its sample, this clonotype was seen many times. V usage is TRBV18 and J usage is TRBJ1-1; weak D call: TRBD1 (6 bases). The CDR3 has 15 amino acids. Germline CDR1 and CDR2: KGHSH and LQKENI. Trimming stripped 2 bases from V and 6 bases from J, with 16 bases between. As DNA, the CDR3 is TGTGCCAGCTCACCAATTTTCGGACAGACAGCTGAAGCTTTCTTT. Its protein is CASSPIFGQTAEAFF.

There are a few counts of this clonotype. This chain links TRBV5-1 with TRBJ1-4; possible D gene TRBD1, 5 bases. The CDR3 length is 15 residues. The V end was cut by 1 base, the J end by 0 bases, with 7 bases between. The germline CDR1 and CDR2 sequences are SGHRS and YFSETQ. This CDR3 is CASSLSGATNEKLFF. The CDR3 nucleotides read TGCGCCAGCAGCTTGTCGGGGGCAACTAATGAAAAACTGTTTTTT.

This clonotype occurred a few times. The chain joins TRBV7-9 to TRBJ2-1; 7 bases are shared with TRBD2. Germline CDR1 is SEHNR and CDR2 is FQNEAQ (reference sequence). The ends lost 0 bases at V and 5 bases at J; junction bases unmatched: 7. The CDR3 is made up of 16 amino acids. For the CDR3, the DNA is TGTGCCAGCAGCTTAGCTCTCCTAGCGGCCCACAATGAGCAGTTCTTC. Protein product: CASSLALLAAHNEQFF.

The rearrangement uses TRBV20-1 and TRBJ2-3; 9 positions agree with TRBD2. The CDR3 is 15 residues long. V was pared by 1 base and J by 5 bases, with 7 bases of the junction left unmatched. Germline loops: CDR1 DFQATT, CDR2 SNEGSKA (reference sequence). The chain's CDR3 is CSARVAGGPRDTQYF. The DNA for the CDR3 is TGCAGTGCTAGAGTGGCGGGAGGGCCTAGAGATACGCAGTATTTT.

This clonotype was observed a handful of times. The V call is TRBV5-1, the J call TRBJ2-1, with 7 bases aligning to TRBD2. Trimming at V came to 5 bases and at J to 2 bases, leaving 10 bases not matched to a gene. Germline V gene lookup returns CDR1 SGHRS and CDR2 YFSETQ. The CDR3 sequence is 16 residues long. The CDR3 region is CASRLSRERAYNEQFF. The CDR3 DNA sequence: TGCGCCAGCAGATTGTCGCGGGAGCGGGCCTACAATGAGCAGTTCTTC.

This clonotype was picked up a small number of times. The rearrangement links TRBV20-1 to TRBJ2-1; D is possibly TRBD2 (6 bases). Germline-derived CDR1 and CDR2 are DFQATT and SNEGSKA (reference sequence). There are 12 residues in the CDR3. CDR3 DNA: TGCGGGGGTAGCGGTACCTACAATGAGCAGTTCTTC. Protein sequence: CGGSGTYNEQFF.

This clonotype came up a few times. This chain links TRBV5-1 with TRBJ2-1, with 9 bases that match TRBD1. V shed 7 bases, J shed 9 bases, and the junction held 17 bases outside the gene matches. CDR3 length equals 16 residues. The germline gives CDR1 SGHRS, CDR2 YFSETQ. The CDR3 coding sequence is TGCGCCAGCCAACCTCAGGGGACAGGGAATTCTGGTGAGCAGTTCTTC. Its protein product is CASQPQGTGNSGEQFF.

The table lists this clonotype with many counts. The gene calls are TRBV7-9 and TRBJ2-7, with 7 nucleotides matching TRBD1. CDR3 length: 14 amino acids. V gave up 5 bases and J gave up 0 bases; unmatched junction bases: 4. Germline CDR1 reads SEHNR; CDR2 reads FQNEAQ (reference sequence). The CDR3 here is CASSQGGASYEQYF. The DNA of the CDR3 is TGTGCCAGCAGCCAAGGGGGCGCCTCCTACGAGCAGTACTTC.

This clonotype was seen a handful of times. The chain links TRBV11-2 to TRBJ2-4; unclear D gene. V gave up 5 bases and J gave up 9 bases, with 20 bases separating them. Germline-derived CDR1 and CDR2 are SGHAT and FQNNGV. The CDR3 has 15 residues. CDR3: CASSPVFLVGSIQYF. In DNA form, the CDR3 reads TGTGCCAGCAGCCCCGTTTTTTTAGTCGGTAGCATTCAGTACTTC.

In regard to this clonotype: Possible read error: a much larger clone is one base away. Here the CDR3 DNA reads TGTGCCAGCGCCCGCGGTGCTGGGGGGGTCAATGAGCAGTTCTTC. Translated, it gives CASARGAGGVNEQFF. V gene TRBV12-3 or TRBV12-4 combines with J gene TRBJ2-1, with 7 bases fitting TRBD2. The length of the CDR3 is 15 residues. V was clipped by 8 bases and J by 6 bases; unmatched bases: 13.

The chain uses TRBV10-1 and TRBJ2-1; 8 nucleotides align to TRBD2. Trimming at V came to 2 bases and at J to 0 bases, leaving 6 bases not matched to a gene. The germline V gene has CDR1 WNHNN and CDR2 SYGVQD (reference sequence). This CDR3 region has 17 residues. The CDR3 DNA is TGCGCCAGCAGTGAGACCCAAAGCGGGAGCTCCTACAATGAGCAGTTCTTC. Translated: CASSETQSGSSYNEQFF.

This clonotype was detected only once. The chain carries TRBV4-1 and TRBJ2-1; the D is unclear. Between the trimmed V and J ends, which lost 0 bases and 0 bases, there was a span of 6 bases. The CDR3 sequence is 15 residues long. CDR1 and CDR2 from the germline V gene are MGHRA and YSYEKL. Here the CDR3 DNA reads TGCGCCAGCAGCCAAGACTCGAGCTCCTACAATGAGCAGTTCTTC. Translation gives CASSQDSSSYNEQFF.

This clonotype came up many times. J is TRBJ1-1 and V is TRBV18; weak D call: TRBD1 (5 bases). This CDR3 is 14 amino acids long. Between the trimmed V and J ends, which lost 0 bases and 4 bases, there was a span of 9 bases. CDR1 and CDR2 from the germline V gene are KGHSH and LQKENI. The CDR3 bases are TGTGCCAGCTCACCACCGGTAACAGGCACTGAAGCTTTCTTT. Its translation is CASSPPVTGTEAFF.

The chain couples TRBV3-1 to TRBJ1-3; D uncertain. The V gene's germline CDR1 is LGHDT and CDR2 YNNKEL (reference sequence). The V end lost 0 bases, the J end lost 4 bases, and 4 bases lay between the germline ends. The CDR3 sequence is 13 residues long. The CDR3 region is CASSQDQGNTIYF. CDR3 nucleotide sequence: TGTGCCAGCAGCCAAGATCAGGGAAACACCATATATTTT. Drawing the rest from reference TRBV3-1 and TRBJ1-3, the complete variable domain is DTAVSQTPKYLVTQMGNDKSIKCEQNLGHDTMYWYKQDSKKFLKIMFSYNNKELIINETVPNRFSPKSPDKAHLNLHINSLELGDSAVYFCASSQDQGNTIYFGEGSWLTVV.

This clonotype was detected many times. V gene TRBV4-1 combines with J gene TRBJ2-3; 10 bases fit TRBD2. CDR1 is MGHRA and CDR2 is YSYEKL in the germline V gene. The CDR3 is made up of 16 amino acids. Trimming at V came to 4 bases and at J to 4 bases, leaving 8 bases not matched to a gene. CDR3 protein: CASSRKREGLADTQYF. As DNA, the CDR3 is TGCGCCAGCAGCCGAAAGCGGGAGGGCCTCGCAGATACGCAGTATTTT.

This clonotype was counted between two and nine times. The V and J genes are TRBV12-3 or TRBV12-4 and TRBJ2-1, with a weak D call TRBD2 (6 bases). Trimming cost V 6 bases and J 2 bases, with 14 bases left between them. The CDR3 length is 15 residues. This CDR3 is CASSVAAGAYNEQFF. Here the CDR3 DNA reads TGTGCCAGCAGCGTAGCGGCAGGTGCCTACAATGAGCAGTTCTTC.

The gene calls are TRBV19 and TRBJ2-3, with D maybe TRBD1 (6 bases). This CDR3 contains 15 residues. CDR1 is LNHDA and CDR2 is SQIVND in the germline V gene (reference sequence). V lost 3 bases and J 2 bases, leaving 12 bases between the germline ends. The DNA for the CDR3 is TGTGCCAGTAGTATGGCAGGGGTCGACACAGATACGCAGTATTTT. This translates into CASSMAGVDTDTQYF.

This rearrangement joins TRBV9 to TRBJ2-3; 11 bases are shared with TRBD2. The CDR3 consists of 17 residues. In germline, CDR1 is SGDLS, CDR2 YYNGEE. V gave up 2 bases and J gave up 4 bases; unmatched junction bases: 9. CDR3 in amino acids: CASSVVLAGGLADTQYF. CDR3 DNA sequence: TGTGCCAGCAGCGTCGTCCTAGCGGGAGGTTTGGCAGATACGCAGTATTTT.